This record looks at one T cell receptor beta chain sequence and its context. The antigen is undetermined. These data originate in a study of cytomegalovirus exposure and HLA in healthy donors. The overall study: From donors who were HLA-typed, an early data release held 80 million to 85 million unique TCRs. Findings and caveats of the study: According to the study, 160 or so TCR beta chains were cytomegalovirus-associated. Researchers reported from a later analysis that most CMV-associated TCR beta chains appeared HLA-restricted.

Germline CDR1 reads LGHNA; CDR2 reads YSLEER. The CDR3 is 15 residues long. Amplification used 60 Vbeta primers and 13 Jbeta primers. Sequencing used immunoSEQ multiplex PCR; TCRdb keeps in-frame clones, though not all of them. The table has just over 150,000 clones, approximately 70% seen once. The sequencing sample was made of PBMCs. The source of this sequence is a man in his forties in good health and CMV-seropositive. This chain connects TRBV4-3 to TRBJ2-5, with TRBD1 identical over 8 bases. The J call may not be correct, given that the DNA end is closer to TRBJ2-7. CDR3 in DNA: TGCGCCAGCAGCCCGCGGGCAGGGGGCCTCTACGAGCAGTACTTC. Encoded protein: CASSPRAGGLYEQYF.